The text below deals with one T cell receptor (beta chain). V was pared by 4 bases and J by 5 bases, with 18 bases between. Germline CDR1 and CDR2: SGHKS and YYEKEE (reference sequence). There are 15 residues in the CDR3. This sample is drawn from a study of blood T cell repertoires in COVID-19. About the research overall: The United States, Italy and Spain provided the acute and convalescent COVID-19 samples.

Source study methods: Amplification with reference gene primers provided the estimates of nucleated cell counts. Generated by immunoSEQ multiplex PCR, the TCRdb table keeps only in-frame clones and is missing some. V, J and clone size are taken as reported in that table, and D and trimming were inferred from the DNA itself. This sample carries about 88,000 clones, about 70% of them seen once, and the ten largest clones take roughly 24%. Sequences were obtained from peripheral blood. This receptor was taken from an older woman in a cohort sampled during active or convalescent COVID-19. The rearrangement links TRBV5-5 to TRBJ2-5; D perhaps matches TRBD1 (5 bases). This chain's CDR3 is CASSPNTGQGETQYF. In DNA form, the CDR3 reads TGTGCCAGCAGCCCAAATACCGGACAAGGGGAGACCCAGTACTTC.